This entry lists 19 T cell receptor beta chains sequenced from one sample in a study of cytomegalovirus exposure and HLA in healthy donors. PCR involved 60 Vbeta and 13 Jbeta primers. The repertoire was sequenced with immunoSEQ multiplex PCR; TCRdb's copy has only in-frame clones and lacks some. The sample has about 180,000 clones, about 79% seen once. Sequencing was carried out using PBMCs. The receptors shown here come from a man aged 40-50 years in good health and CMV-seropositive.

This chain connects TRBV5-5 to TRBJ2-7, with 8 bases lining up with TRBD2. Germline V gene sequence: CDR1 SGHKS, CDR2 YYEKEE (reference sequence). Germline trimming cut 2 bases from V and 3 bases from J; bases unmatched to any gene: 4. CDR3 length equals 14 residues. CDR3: CASSLMSGSYEQYF. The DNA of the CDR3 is TGTGCCAGCAGCTTAATGAGCGGGAGCTACGAGCAGTACTTC.

The CDR3, as DNA: TGTGCCATCAGGGGCGGGGGCGACTCCTACGAGCAGTACTTC. This encodes CAIRGGGDSYEQYF. The V gene is TRBV10-3, the J gene TRBJ2-7; D perhaps matches TRBD2 (7 bases). V was pared by 6 bases and J by 0 bases, with 12 bases between. Germline CDR1 and CDR2: ENHRY and SYGVKD. CDR3 length: 14 residues.

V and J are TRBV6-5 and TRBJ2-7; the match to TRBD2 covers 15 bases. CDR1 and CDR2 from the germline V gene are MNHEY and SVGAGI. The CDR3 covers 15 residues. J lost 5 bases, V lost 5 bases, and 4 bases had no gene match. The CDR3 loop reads CASSPGTSGRHEQYF. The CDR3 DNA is TGTGCCAGCAGTCCAGGGACTAGCGGGAGGCACGAGCAGTACTTC.

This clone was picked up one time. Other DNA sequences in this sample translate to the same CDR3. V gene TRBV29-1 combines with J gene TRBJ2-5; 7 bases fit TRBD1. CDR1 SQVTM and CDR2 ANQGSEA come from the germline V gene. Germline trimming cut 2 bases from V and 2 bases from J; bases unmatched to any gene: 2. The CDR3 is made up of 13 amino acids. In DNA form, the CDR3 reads TGCAGCGTTGAAAGGGACAGACAAGAGACCCAGTACTTC. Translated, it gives CSVERDRQETQYF.

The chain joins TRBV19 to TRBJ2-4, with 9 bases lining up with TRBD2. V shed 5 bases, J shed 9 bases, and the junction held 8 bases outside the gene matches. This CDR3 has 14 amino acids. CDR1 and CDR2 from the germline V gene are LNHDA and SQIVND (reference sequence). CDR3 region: CASSSGLARSIQYF. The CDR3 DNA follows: TGTGCCAGTAGTTCGGGACTAGCCCGAAGCATTCAGTACTTC.

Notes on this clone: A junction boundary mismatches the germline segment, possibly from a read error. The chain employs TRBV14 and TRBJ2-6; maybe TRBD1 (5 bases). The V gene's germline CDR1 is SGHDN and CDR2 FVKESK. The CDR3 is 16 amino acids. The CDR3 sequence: CASSPTRTSGANGLTF. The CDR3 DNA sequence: TGTGCCAGCAGCCCAACACGGACCTCTGGGGCCAACGGCCTGACTTTC.

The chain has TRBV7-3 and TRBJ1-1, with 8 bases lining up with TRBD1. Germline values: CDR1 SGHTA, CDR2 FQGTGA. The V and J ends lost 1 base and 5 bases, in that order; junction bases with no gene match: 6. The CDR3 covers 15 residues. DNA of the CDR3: TGTGCCAGCAGCTTAAACAGGGGGGGCCGAACTGAAGCTTTCTTT. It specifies CASSLNRGGRTEAFF.

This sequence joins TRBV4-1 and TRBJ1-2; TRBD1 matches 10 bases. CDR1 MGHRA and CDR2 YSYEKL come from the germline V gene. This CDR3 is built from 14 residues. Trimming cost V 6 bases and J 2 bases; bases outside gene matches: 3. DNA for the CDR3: TGCGCCAGCAGGCAGGGACAGGGGAACTATGGCTACACCTTC. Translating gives CASRQGQGNYGYTF.

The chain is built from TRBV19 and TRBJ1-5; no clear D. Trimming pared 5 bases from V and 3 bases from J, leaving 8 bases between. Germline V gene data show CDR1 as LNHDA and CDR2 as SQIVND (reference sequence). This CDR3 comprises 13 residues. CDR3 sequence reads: CASSQQANQPQHF. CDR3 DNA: TGTGCCAGTAGTCAGCAGGCCAATCAGCCCCAGCATTTT. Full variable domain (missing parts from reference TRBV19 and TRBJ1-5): DGGITQSPKYLFRKEGQNVTLSCEQNLNHDAMYWYRQDPGQGLRLIYYSQIVNDFQKGDIAEGYSVSREKKESFPLTVTSAQKNPTAFYLCASSQQANQPQHFGDGTRLSIL.

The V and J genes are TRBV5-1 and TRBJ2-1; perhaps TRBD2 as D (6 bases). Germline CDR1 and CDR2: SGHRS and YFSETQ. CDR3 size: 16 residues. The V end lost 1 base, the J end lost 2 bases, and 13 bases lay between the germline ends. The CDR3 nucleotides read TGCGCCAGCAGCTTGAGGTTACTAGCCCCCTACAATGAGCAGTTCTTC. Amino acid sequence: CASSLRLLAPYNEQFF.

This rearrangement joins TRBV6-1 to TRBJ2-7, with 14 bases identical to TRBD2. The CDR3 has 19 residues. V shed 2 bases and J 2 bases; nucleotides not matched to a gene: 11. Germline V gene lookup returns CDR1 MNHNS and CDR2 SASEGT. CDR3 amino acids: CASSEWTAWTSGRTYEQYF. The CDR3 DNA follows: TGTGCCAGCAGTGAATGGACGGCCTGGACTAGCGGGAGGACCTACGAGCAGTACTTC.

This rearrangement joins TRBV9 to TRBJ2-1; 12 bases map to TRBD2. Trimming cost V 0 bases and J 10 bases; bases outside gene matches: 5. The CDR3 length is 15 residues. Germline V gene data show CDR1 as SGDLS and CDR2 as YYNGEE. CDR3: CASSVVTSGRGEQFF. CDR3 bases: TGTGCCAGCAGCGTAGTGACTAGCGGGAGAGGGGAGCAGTTCTTC.

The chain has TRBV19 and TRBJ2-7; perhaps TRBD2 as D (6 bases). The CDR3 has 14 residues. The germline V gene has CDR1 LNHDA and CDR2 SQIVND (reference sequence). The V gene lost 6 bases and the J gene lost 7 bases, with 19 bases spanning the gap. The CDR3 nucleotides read TGTGCCAGTAGCCCCGGGGACTTATTCCGGGAGCAGTACTTC. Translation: CASSPGDLFREQYF.

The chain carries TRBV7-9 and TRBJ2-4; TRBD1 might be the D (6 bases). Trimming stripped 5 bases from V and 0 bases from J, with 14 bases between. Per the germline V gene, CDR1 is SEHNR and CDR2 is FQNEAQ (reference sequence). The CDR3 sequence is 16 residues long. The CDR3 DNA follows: TGTGCCAGCAGCCCCGGGGACATACTAGCCAAAAACATTCAGTACTTC. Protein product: CASSPGDILAKNIQYF.

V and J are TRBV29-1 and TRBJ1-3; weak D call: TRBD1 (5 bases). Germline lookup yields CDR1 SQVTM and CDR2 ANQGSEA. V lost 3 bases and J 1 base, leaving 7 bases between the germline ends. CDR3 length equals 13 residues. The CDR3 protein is CSVDAGSGNTIYF. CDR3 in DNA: TGCAGCGTTGATGCAGGGTCTGGAAACACCATATATTTT.

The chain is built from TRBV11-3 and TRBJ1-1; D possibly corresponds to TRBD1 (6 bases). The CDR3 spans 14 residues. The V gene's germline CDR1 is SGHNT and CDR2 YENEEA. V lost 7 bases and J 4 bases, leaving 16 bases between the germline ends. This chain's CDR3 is CASTEGGGSTEAFF. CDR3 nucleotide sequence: TGTGCCAGCACCGAGGGGGGGGGAAGCACTGAAGCTTTCTTT.

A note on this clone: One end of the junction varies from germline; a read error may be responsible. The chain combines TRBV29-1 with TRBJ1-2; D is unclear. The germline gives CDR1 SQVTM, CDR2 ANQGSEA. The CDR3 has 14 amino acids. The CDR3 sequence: CSVQEDEGLYGYTF. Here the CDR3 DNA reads TGCAGCGTTCAAGAAGACGAGGGCCTTTATGGCTACACCTTC. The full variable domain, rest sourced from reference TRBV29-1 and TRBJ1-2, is SAVISQKPSRDICQRGTSLTIQCQVDSQVTMMFWYRQQPGQSLTLIATANQGSEATYESGFVIDKFPISRPNLTFSTLTVSNMSPEDSSIYLCSVQEDEGLYGYTFGSGTRLTVV.

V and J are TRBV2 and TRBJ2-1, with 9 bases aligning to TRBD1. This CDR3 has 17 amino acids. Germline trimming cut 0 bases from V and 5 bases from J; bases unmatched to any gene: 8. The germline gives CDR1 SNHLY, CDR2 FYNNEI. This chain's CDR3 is CASSEAHAGQGNNEQFF. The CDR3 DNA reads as TGTGCCAGCAGTGAAGCGCATGCGGGACAGGGAAACAATGAGCAGTTCTTC.

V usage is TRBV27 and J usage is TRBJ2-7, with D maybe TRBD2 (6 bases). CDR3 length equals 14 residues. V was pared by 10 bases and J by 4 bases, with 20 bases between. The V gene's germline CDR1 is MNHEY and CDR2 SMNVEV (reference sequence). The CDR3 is CATMYGGTAYEQYF. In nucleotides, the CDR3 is TGTGCCACCATGTATGGCGGGACGGCATACGAGCAGTACTTC.